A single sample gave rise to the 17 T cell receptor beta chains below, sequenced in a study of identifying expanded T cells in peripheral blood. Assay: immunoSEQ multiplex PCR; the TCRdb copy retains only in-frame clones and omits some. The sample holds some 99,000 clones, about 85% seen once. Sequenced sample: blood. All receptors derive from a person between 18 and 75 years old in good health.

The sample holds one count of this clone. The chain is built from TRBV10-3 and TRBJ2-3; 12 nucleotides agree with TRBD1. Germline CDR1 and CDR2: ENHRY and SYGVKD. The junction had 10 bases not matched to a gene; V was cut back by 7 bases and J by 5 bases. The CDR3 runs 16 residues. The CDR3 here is CAIKAGQGAKIDTQYF. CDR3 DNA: TGTGCCATCAAGGCGGGACAGGGGGCAAAAATAGATACGCAGTATTTT.

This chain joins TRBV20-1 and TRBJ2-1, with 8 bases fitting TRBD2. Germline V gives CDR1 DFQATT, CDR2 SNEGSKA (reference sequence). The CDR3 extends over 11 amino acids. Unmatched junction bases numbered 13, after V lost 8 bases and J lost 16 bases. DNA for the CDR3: TGCAGTCTTAACCCCGGGGGGGTTAGCTTCTTC. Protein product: CSLNPGGVSFF.

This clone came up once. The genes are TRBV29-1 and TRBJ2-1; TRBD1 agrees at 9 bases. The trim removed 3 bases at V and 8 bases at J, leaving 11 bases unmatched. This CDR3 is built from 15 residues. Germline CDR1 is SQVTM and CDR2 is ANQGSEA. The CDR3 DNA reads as TGCAGCGTTGACCCCGGACAGGGGTTTGATGATGAGCAGTTCTTC. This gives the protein CSVDPGQGFDDEQFF.

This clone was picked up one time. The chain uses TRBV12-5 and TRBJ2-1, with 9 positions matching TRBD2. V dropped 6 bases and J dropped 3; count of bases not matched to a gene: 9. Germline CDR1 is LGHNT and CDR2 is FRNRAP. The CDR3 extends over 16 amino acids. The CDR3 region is CASGTSETSGYNEQFF. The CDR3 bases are TGTGCTAGTGGAACCTCCGAGACTAGCGGCTACAATGAGCAGTTCTTC.

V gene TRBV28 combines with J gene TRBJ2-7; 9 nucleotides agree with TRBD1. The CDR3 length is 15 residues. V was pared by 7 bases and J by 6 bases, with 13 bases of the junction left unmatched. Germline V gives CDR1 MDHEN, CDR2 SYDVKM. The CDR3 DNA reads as TGTGCCAGCAAATTTACGGGGACAGGGAAGGGCGAGCAGTACTTC. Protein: CASKFTGTGKGEQYF.

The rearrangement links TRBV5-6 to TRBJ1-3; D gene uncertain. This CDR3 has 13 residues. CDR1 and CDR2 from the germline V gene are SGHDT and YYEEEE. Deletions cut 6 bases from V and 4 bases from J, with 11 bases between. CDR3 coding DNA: TGTGCCAGCAACAGAACGGCCGGAAACACCATATATTTT. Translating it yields CASNRTAGNTIYF.

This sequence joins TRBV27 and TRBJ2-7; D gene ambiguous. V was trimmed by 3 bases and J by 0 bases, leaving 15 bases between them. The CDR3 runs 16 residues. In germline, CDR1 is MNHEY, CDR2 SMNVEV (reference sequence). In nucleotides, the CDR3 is TGTGCCAGCAGTTTTTTTCCGACGAAGAGCTCCTACGAGCAGTACTTC. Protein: CASSFFPTKSSYEQYF.

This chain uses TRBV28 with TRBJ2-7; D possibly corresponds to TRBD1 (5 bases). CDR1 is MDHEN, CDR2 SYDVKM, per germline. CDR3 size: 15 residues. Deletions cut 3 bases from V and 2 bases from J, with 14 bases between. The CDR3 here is CASSLDKRNTYEQYF. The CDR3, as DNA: TGTGCCAGCAGTTTGGACAAGCGAAATACCTACGAGCAGTACTTC.

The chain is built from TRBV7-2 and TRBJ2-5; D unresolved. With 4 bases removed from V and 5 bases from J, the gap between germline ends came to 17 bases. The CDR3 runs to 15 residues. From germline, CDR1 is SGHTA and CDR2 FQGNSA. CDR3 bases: TGTGCCAGCAGCTCAGACCCCCATCCCAGGGAGACCCAGTACTTC. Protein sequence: CASSSDPHPRETQYF.

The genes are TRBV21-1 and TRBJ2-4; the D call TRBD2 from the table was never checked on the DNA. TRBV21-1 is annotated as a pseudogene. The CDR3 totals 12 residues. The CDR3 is CASSKVRNIQYF. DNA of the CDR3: TGTGCCAGCAGCAAAGTGAGAAACATTCAGTACTTC.

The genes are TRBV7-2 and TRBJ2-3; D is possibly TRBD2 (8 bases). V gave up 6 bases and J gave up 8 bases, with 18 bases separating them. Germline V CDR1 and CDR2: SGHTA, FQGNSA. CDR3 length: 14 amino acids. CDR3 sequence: CASSGGGKGATQYF. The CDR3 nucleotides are TGTGCCAGCAGTGGCGGGGGGAAGGGGGCTACGCAGTATTTT. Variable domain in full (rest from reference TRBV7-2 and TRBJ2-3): GAGVSQSPSNKVTEKGKDVELRCDPISGHTALYWYRQSLGQGLEFLIYFQGNSAPDKSGLPSDRFSAERTGGSVSTLTIQRTQQEDSAVYLCASSGGGKGATQYFGPGTRLTVL.

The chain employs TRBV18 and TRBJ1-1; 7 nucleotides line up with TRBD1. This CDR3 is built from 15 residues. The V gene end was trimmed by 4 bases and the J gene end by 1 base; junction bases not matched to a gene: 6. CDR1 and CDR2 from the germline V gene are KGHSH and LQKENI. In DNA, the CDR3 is TGTGCCAGCTCACTTTTAGGACAGGAGAACACTGAAGCTTTCTTT. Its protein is CASSLLGQENTEAFF.

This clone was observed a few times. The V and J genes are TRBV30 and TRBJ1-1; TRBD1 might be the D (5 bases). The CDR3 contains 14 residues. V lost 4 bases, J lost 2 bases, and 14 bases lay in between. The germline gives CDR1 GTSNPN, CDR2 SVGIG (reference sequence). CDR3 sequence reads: CAWTGDGPNTEAFF. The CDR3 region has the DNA TGTGCCTGGACCGGGGACGGACCCAACACTGAAGCTTTCTTT.

This CDR3 is CSAREFSEQYF. Here the CDR3 DNA reads TGCAGTGCTAGGGAGTTCTCCGAGCAGTACTTC. The chain couples TRBV20-1 to TRBJ2-7; D is ambiguous. V was shortened by 3 bases and J by 6 bases, with 9 bases between the two germline ends. The CDR3 is 11 residues long. Per germline, CDR1 DFQATT and CDR2 SNEGSKA (reference sequence).

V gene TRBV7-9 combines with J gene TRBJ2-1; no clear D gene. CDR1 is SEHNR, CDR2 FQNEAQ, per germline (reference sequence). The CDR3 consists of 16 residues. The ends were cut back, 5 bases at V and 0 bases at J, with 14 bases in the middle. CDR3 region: CASSGPTLSSYNEQFF. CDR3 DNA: TGTGCCAGCAGCGGCCCCACTTTGAGCTCCTACAATGAGCAGTTCTTC.

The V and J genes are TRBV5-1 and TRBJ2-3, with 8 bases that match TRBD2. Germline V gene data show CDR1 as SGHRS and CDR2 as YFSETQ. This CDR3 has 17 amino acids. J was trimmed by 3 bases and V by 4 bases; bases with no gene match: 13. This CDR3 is CASSPSGGGRMTDTQYF. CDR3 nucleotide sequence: TGCGCCAGCAGCCCAAGTGGGGGCGGGAGGATGACAGATACGCAGTATTTT. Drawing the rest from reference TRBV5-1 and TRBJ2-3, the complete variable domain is KAGVTQTPRYLIKTRGQQVTLSCSPISGHRSVSWYQQTPGQGLQFLFEYFSETQRNKGNFPGRFSGRQFSNSRSEMNVSTLELGDSALYLCASSPSGGGRMTDTQYFGPGTRLTVL.

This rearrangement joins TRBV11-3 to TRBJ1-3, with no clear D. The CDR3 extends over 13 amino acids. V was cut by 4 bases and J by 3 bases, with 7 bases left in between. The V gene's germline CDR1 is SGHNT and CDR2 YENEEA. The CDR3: CASSWTLGNTIYF. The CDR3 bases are TGTGCCAGCAGCTGGACCCTTGGAAACACCATATATTTT.